This TCR beta chain was observed in a study of shared clonotypes between healthy human individuals. The wider study: Each donor's CD8 memory used one plate, CD8 naive two, each CD4 subset three.

The CDR3 has 14 amino acids. Germline V gene sequence: CDR1 LNHDA, CDR2 SQIVND (reference sequence). V was clipped by 9 bases and J by 5 bases, with 19 bases between them. Researchers ran the assay at a deep level. Measured with immunoSEQ multiplex PCR; TCRdb has only the in-frame clones, and not every one. The table has some 700,000 clones, about 90% seen once. Study observations and caveats: A reduction in generation probabilities was seen for non-shared clonotypes relative to those shared by all four donors.

Concerning this clone: The antigen is undetermined.

CD45RO+ cells were combined with CCR7-negative CD45RA+ TemRA cells to form CD8 memory. The V and J genes are TRBV19 and TRBJ1-1; D is uncertain. Sequencing was carried out using memory CD8+ T cells from PBMCs. Subset here: CD45RO+ cells pooled with CCR7-negative TemRA cells. The sequence came from a man younger than 35 in good health. Some clones in this sample may be carry-over from other donors' samples. In nucleotides, the CDR3 is TGTGCCAGCCAAGATCTGGACCCGGTAACTGAAGCTTTCTTT. Translated: CASQDLDPVTEAFF.